This T cell receptor (beta chain) emerged from a study of T cells after yellow fever vaccination. One entry per CDR3 protein, called by TCRdb with MiXCR from the 5' RACE reads. Of a few hundred thousand distinct CDR3 sequences in the sample, roughly 8.6% were seen once. Points on this clonotype: Its target is unknown.

Findings of the study overall: Only a small proportion of the clonotypes turned up in both the CD4 and the CD8 compartments, likely arising from convergent recombination. Most primary-vaccination clones reappeared after the booster (around 95% CD4, 75% to 90% CD8). FACS-sorted repertoires could contain abundant clonotypes contaminating from the bulk population.

The V gene's germline CDR1 is SGHVS and CDR2 FNYEAQ. CDR3 length equals 16 residues. J was trimmed by 0 bases and V by 5 bases; bases with no gene match: 7. The chain employs TRBV7-6 and TRBJ2-3; 8 bases fit TRBD2. Specimen: PBMCs, collected more than 35 days after the first yellow fever vaccination. This sequence was found in a man between 18 and 29 years old who received the YFV17D yellow fever vaccine. CDR3 region: CASSPGTRTSTDTQYF. The CDR3 DNA reads as TGTGCCAGCAGCCCGGGGACTAGAACTAGCACAGATACGCAGTATTTT.